The 29 T cell receptor beta chains listed next were all sequenced from one sample in a study of blood T cell repertoires in COVID-19. Sequenced by immunoSEQ multiplex PCR; TCRdb stores in-frame clones only, minus some. The sample holds under 200,000 clones, roughly 87% seen once. Sequencing was performed on PBMCs or T cells enriched from blood (not recorded which). The receptors were sampled from a woman between 45 and 65 years old who had recovered from COVID-19.

The chain has TRBV28 and TRBJ1-4; TRBD1 is a possible D gene (5 bases). The V gene lost 9 bases and the J gene lost 8 bases, with 16 bases spanning the gap. Germline CDR1 reads MDHEN; CDR2 reads SYDVKM. The CDR3 length is 13 residues. The CDR3: CASIGGGGEKLFF. The CDR3 coding sequence is TGTGCCAGTATTGGGGGAGGAGGGGAAAAACTGTTTTTT.

The rearrangement links TRBV5-6 to TRBJ2-5; the match to TRBD2 covers 11 bases. The CDR3 length is 13 residues. From germline, CDR1 is SGHDT and CDR2 YYEEEE. The junction had 6 bases not matched to a gene; V was cut back by 10 bases and J by 4 bases. The CDR3 protein is CAQPGTSGETQYF. CDR3 coding DNA: TGTGCCCAGCCAGGGACTAGCGGAGAGACCCAGTACTTC.

The sample holds one count of this clone. The chain carries TRBV7-8 and TRBJ1-5, with a tentative D call TRBD1 (6 bases). The CDR3 extends over 14 amino acids. Trimming stripped 2 bases from V and 5 bases from J, with 10 bases between. The V gene's germline CDR1 is SGHVS and CDR2 FQNEAQ. The CDR3 region is CASSLKQGYQPQHF. DNA for the CDR3: TGTGCCAGCAGCTTAAAACAGGGCTATCAGCCCCAGCATTTT.

V usage is TRBV7-2 and J usage is TRBJ1-1, with a weak D call TRBD1 (6 bases). Deletions cut 4 bases from V and 0 bases from J, with 12 bases between. This CDR3 is 15 amino acids long. The germline gives CDR1 SGHTA, CDR2 FQGNSA. The CDR3 loop reads CASSSQWTVNTEAFF. In DNA form, the CDR3 reads TGTGCCAGCAGCTCCCAATGGACAGTGAACACTGAAGCTTTCTTT.

This chain joins TRBV2 and TRBJ1-4, with a possible D match to TRBD1 (6 bases). In germline, CDR1 is SNHLY, CDR2 FYNNEI. Trimming cost V 8 bases and J 8 bases, with 24 bases left between them. The CDR3 has 16 amino acids. The CDR3 nucleotides are TGTGCCAGCTCTTCGTACACAGGGCAAGGGAAGGAAAAACTGTTTTTT. Translated: CASSSYTGQGKEKLFF.

This clone was detected only once. The gene calls are TRBV4-3 and TRBJ2-3, with 8 positions matching TRBD1. The trim removed 1 base at V and 6 bases at J, leaving 12 bases unmatched. Germline V gives CDR1 LGHNA, CDR2 YSLEER. CDR3 length: 17 residues. The CDR3 reads CASSQGQGALSRDTQYF. CDR3 DNA: TGCGCCAGCAGCCAAGGGCAGGGGGCCCTAAGTAGGGATACGCAGTATTTT.

This rearrangement joins TRBV19 to TRBJ2-5, with D tentatively TRBD2 (6 bases). Trimming shortened V by 5 bases and J by 1 base, and 17 bases separated the two germline ends. The CDR3 runs 16 residues. The germline CDR1 and CDR2 sequences are LNHDA and SQIVND (reference sequence). The CDR3 nucleotides read TGTGCCAGTAGTGAGGGAGGTGGGCTGACCCAAGAGACCCAGTACTTC. The encoded protein is CASSEGGGLTQETQYF.

The chain carries TRBV2 and TRBJ2-7; TRBD2 matches 10 bases. The V gene end was trimmed by 6 bases and the J gene end by 2 bases; junction bases not matched to a gene: 4. This CDR3 region has 14 residues. Germline values: CDR1 SNHLY, CDR2 FYNNEI. CDR3 nucleotide sequence: TGTGCCAGCAGAGCTAGCGGGGGAACCTACGAGCAGTACTTC. This codes for CASRASGGTYEQYF.

The count of this clone is one. CDR3 bases: TGTGCCAGCAGCTTGGAAGGGCGGGGGCTGGAGACCCAGTACTTC. This gives the protein CASSLEGRGLETQYF. The V and J genes are TRBV5-8 and TRBJ2-5; D is perhaps TRBD2 (7 bases). CDR3 length: 15 amino acids. V was trimmed by 0 bases and J by 5 bases, leaving 14 bases between them. Germline values: CDR1 SGHTS, CDR2 YDEGEE.

V is TRBV28 and J is TRBJ1-6, with D possibly matching TRBD1 (6 bases). CDR1 MDHEN and CDR2 SYDVKM come from the germline V gene. V dropped 2 bases and J dropped 10 bases, with 12 bases sitting between them. The CDR3 length is 14 residues. CDR3 nucleotides: TGTGCCAGCAGTTTAGGGACATCAGGATCACCCCTCCACTTT. Translated, it gives CASSLGTSGSPLHF.

This chain uses TRBV19 with TRBJ2-6; 7 nucleotides match TRBD2. This CDR3 is built from 15 residues. V was clipped by 7 bases and J by 4 bases; unmatched bases: 7. Germline CDR1 and CDR2: LNHDA and SQIVND (reference sequence). As DNA, the CDR3 is TGTGCCAGTATGGGGGGGGTTTCCGGGGCCAACGTCCTGACTTTC. Its translation is CASMGGVSGANVLTF.

This sequence joins TRBV5-8 and TRBJ2-7; D might be TRBD1 (5 bases). This CDR3 region has 18 residues. Germline V gene lookup returns CDR1 SGHTS and CDR2 YDEGEE. Trimming pared 0 bases from V and 3 bases from J, leaving 22 bases between. This CDR3 is CASSLGLNTRVPNYEQYF. Written as DNA, the CDR3 is TGTGCCAGCAGCTTGGGGTTAAATACCAGGGTGCCGAACTACGAGCAGTACTTC.

V usage is TRBV5-1 and J usage is TRBJ1-1; TRBD1 is a possible D gene (5 bases). The CDR3 consists of 17 residues. Germline CDR1 and CDR2: SGHRS and YFSETQ. V was shortened by 4 bases and J by 1 base, with 20 bases between the two germline ends. The CDR3, as DNA: TGCGCCAGCAGCCCTCGGACGGGGGTAGAGTCGAACACTGAAGCTTTCTTT. It encodes CASSPRTGVESNTEAFF.

Details on this clone: Relative to the germline gene, one junction end is altered; a read error may explain this. The chain recombines TRBV6-5 with TRBJ2-3; 9 bases are shared with TRBD1. This CDR3 has 14 residues. CDR1 is MNHEY, CDR2 SVGAGI, per germline. CDR3 in amino acids: CASQLGQGTDAQYF. The DNA of the CDR3 is TGTGCCAGCCAATTGGGACAGGGCACAGATGCGCAGTATTTT.

V usage is TRBV4-2 and J usage is TRBJ2-4; D is perhaps TRBD2 (6 bases). Germline V lookup: CDR1 LGHNA, CDR2 YNFKEQ. V was cut by 0 bases and J by 0 bases, with 21 bases left in between. The CDR3 has 20 residues. The CDR3 is CASSQEGGGGNIKAKNIQYF. The CDR3 region has the DNA TGTGCCAGCAGCCAAGAAGGAGGAGGAGGGAACATCAAAGCCAAAAACATTCAGTACTTC.

V usage is TRBV7-3 and J usage is TRBJ2-3; 10 bases align to TRBD2. This CDR3 region has 16 residues. With 0 bases clipped from V and 10 bases from J, the junction kept 10 bases outside the gene matches. Germline V CDR1 and CDR2: SGHTA, FQGTGA. The CDR3 sequence is CASSLTGTSAGSSQYF. CDR3 sequence (DNA): TGTGCCAGCAGCTTAACGGGGACTAGCGCGGGGTCTTCGCAGTATTTT.

V gene TRBV6-5 combines with J gene TRBJ1-3; D ambiguous. Germline V lookup: CDR1 MNHEY, CDR2 SVGAGI. The ends were cut back, 2 bases at V and 0 bases at J, with 8 bases in the middle. The CDR3 consists of 15 residues. The chain's CDR3 is CASSYPPSSGNTIYF. The CDR3 bases are TGTGCCAGCAGTTACCCCCCCTCCTCTGGAAACACCATATATTTT.

This clone appeared a few times. V usage is TRBV7-9 and J usage is TRBJ1-2; D is possibly TRBD1 (6 bases). Germline V gene lookup returns CDR1 SEHNR and CDR2 FQNEAQ (reference sequence). This CDR3 spans 14 amino acids. The V and J ends lost 1 base and 0 bases respectively, with 6 bases between them. The CDR3 here is CASSLGQANYGYTF. The CDR3 region has the DNA TGTGCCAGCAGCTTAGGACAGGCTAACTATGGCTACACCTTC.

The J gene is TRBJ1-3, the V gene TRBV2; D unresolved. CDR1 is SNHLY and CDR2 is FYNNEI in the germline V gene. Trimming cost V 4 bases and J 0 bases, with 10 bases left between them. The CDR3 sequence is 15 residues long. This CDR3 reads CASSADWSSGNTIYF. The CDR3 DNA reads as TGTGCCAGCAGTGCGGACTGGAGCTCTGGAAACACCATATATTTT.

In DNA, the CDR3 is TGTGCCAGCTCACCAGGCATGACTAATGAAAAACTGTTTTTT. Translated, it gives CASSPGMTNEKLFF. The chain couples TRBV18 to TRBJ1-4; D is undetermined. Trimming left V 2 bases short and J 2 bases short, with 6 bases between. Germline CDR1 reads KGHSH; CDR2 reads LQKENI. The CDR3 totals 14 residues.

In DNA, the CDR3 is TGTGCTAGTGGTTTTCCGGGACAGGGAAACAACGAGCAGTACTTC. Translation: CASGFPGQGNNEQYF. This sequence joins TRBV12-5 and TRBJ2-7, with 9 bases fitting TRBD1. This CDR3 is 15 amino acids long. The junction had 8 bases not matched to a gene; V was cut back by 3 bases and J by 5 bases. Germline V gives CDR1 LGHNT, CDR2 FRNRAP.

J is TRBJ1-3 and V is TRBV5-1, with 7 nucleotides matching TRBD1. The germline V gene encodes CDR1 SGHRS and CDR2 YFSETQ. The junction had 11 bases not matched to a gene; V was cut back by 2 bases and J by 0 bases. There are 18 residues in the CDR3. Here the CDR3 DNA reads TGCGCCAGCAGCTTCAAAGGGGACAGCCTTACCTCTGGAAACACCATATATTTT. It encodes CASSFKGDSLTSGNTIYF.

The rearrangement uses TRBV19 and TRBJ1-3; TRBD1 is a possible D gene (6 bases). The CDR3 is 15 amino acids. V was shortened by 6 bases and J by 1 base, with 13 bases between the two germline ends. CDR1 and CDR2 from the germline V gene are LNHDA and SQIVND (reference sequence). The DNA of the CDR3 is TGTGCCAGTAGCCGTGGACAGTTATCTGGAAACACCATATATTTT. As protein: CASSRGQLSGNTIYF.

This chain uses TRBV7-2 with TRBJ2-1, with D maybe TRBD2 (5 bases). Germline lookup yields CDR1 SGHTA and CDR2 FQGNSA. This CDR3 is 14 amino acids long. V was pared by 4 bases and J by 10 bases, with 17 bases between. The CDR3 loop is CASSWPAGDGEQFF. CDR3 DNA: TGTGCCAGCAGCTGGCCCGCCGGGGATGGGGAGCAGTTCTTC.

The J gene is TRBJ1-2, the V gene TRBV18, with D maybe TRBD1 (5 bases). The V end lost 6 bases, the J end lost 5 bases, and 13 bases lay between the germline ends. The CDR3 is made up of 13 amino acids. Germline CDR1 is KGHSH and CDR2 is LQKENI. This CDR3 is CASSGTGGYGYTF. CDR3 coding DNA: TGTGCCAGCTCTGGGACCGGGGGGTATGGCTACACCTTC.

The chain has TRBV11-2 and TRBJ1-1, with 10 bases fitting TRBD1. After removal of 5 bases from V and 8 bases from J, the junction contained 8 bases not matched to a gene. CDR1 and CDR2 from the germline V gene are SGHAT and FQNNGV. The CDR3 spans 14 residues. In nucleotides, the CDR3 is TGTGCCAGCAGCCGAGGACAGGGGGGCCGGGAAGCTTTCTTT. This translates into CASSRGQGGREAFF.

CDR3 residues: CASSSLLGRAGNYGYTF. DNA of the CDR3: TGTGCCAGCAGTTCGTTATTGGGCAGGGCTGGGAACTATGGCTACACCTTC. The V and J genes are TRBV27 and TRBJ1-2, with D possibly being TRBD1 (5 bases). CDR1 and CDR2 from the germline V gene are MNHEY and SMNVEV (reference sequence). This CDR3 comprises 17 residues. Trimming removed 4 bases at V and 2 bases at J, with 20 bases between.

V and J are TRBV14 and TRBJ2-1; D unresolved. Trimming stripped 4 bases from V and 14 bases from J, with 15 bases between. Germline CDR1 is SGHDN and CDR2 is FVKESK. The CDR3 runs 12 residues. The CDR3 nucleotides are TGTGCCAGCAGCCCAAGTGGAGTTGGAGAGTTCTTC. It specifies CASSPSGVGEFF. The variable domain in full, with the rest retrieved from reference TRBV14 and TRBJ2-1, is EAGVTQFPSHSVIEKGQTVTLRCDPISGHDNLYWYRRVMGKEIKFLLHFVKESKQDESGMPNNRFLAERTGGTYSTLKVQPAELEDSGVYFCASSPSGVGEFFGPGTRLTVL.

The chain employs TRBV5-4 and TRBJ2-3, with TRBD2 matching over 7 bases. CDR3 length: 15 residues. V lost 3 bases, J lost 0 bases, and 4 bases stayed unmatched. Germline loops: CDR1 SGHNT, CDR2 YYREEE (reference sequence). The CDR3 nucleotides read TGTGCCAGCAGCTCTGCGGGGGTTAGCACAGATACGCAGTATTTT. Translated: CASSSAGVSTDTQYF.